One and the same sample provided the 32 T cell receptor beta chains below, sequenced in a study of STAT5B mutations in CD4+ large granular lymphocyte leukemia. TCRdb's table, derived via immunoSEQ multiplex PCR, lists solely in-frame clones and lacks some. The table records about 30,000 clones, less than 80% of them present only once. The sequenced sample consisted of CD4+ T cells from blood buffy coats. The receptors were gathered from a human donor in good health.

The chain has TRBV7-9 and TRBJ1-1, with 7 bases aligning to TRBD1. The CDR3 length is 15 residues. Germline V gene data show CDR1 as SEHNR and CDR2 as FQNEAQ (reference sequence). With V trimmed by 5 bases and J by 5 bases, 11 bases remained unmatched. CDR3 nucleotide sequence: TGTGCCAGCAGCACCCGACAGGGCGCTTATACTGAAGCTTTCTTT. Its protein is CASSTRQGAYTEAFF.

This clone is a singleton in its sample. This chain links TRBV7-2 with TRBJ1-1; D is uncertain. The germline gives CDR1 SGHTA, CDR2 FQGNSA. The CDR3 runs 15 residues. V lost 5 bases, J lost 0 bases, and 13 bases lay in between. CDR3 region: CASSRSLGVNTEAFF. The CDR3 DNA reads TGTGCCAGCAGCCGAAGTTTGGGAGTGAACACTGAAGCTTTCTTT.

J is TRBJ2-3 and V is TRBV10-3; D perhaps matches TRBD1 (5 bases). Germline values: CDR1 ENHRY, CDR2 SYGVKD. Trimming cost V 8 bases and J 0 bases, with 12 bases left between them. CDR3 length equals 14 residues. CDR3 residues: CAIQGLGSTDTQYF. DNA for the CDR3: TGTGCCATCCAGGGTCTGGGAAGCACAGATACGCAGTATTTT.

The chain couples TRBV5-3 to TRBJ2-7; D possibly corresponds to TRBD1 (6 bases). TRBV5-3 is identified as an open reading frame with a role that is uncertain. The CDR3 has 16 amino acids. V lost 0 bases and J 1 base, leaving 14 bases between the germline ends. CDR3 sequence: CARSLAPTGKSYEQYF. The CDR3 region has the DNA TGTGCCAGAAGCTTGGCCCCAACAGGGAAATCCTACGAGCAGTACTTC.

The CDR3 region has the DNA TGTGCCAGCAGCTCAGGACAGGGGACTCCCTTCTATAATTCACCCCTCCACTTT. Translation: CASSSGQGTPFYNSPLHF. The chain employs TRBV5-8 and TRBJ1-6; 9 nucleotides agree with TRBD1. CDR3 length: 18 amino acids. Unmatched junction bases numbered 10, after V lost 3 bases and J lost 3 bases. Germline CDR1 reads SGHTS; CDR2 reads YDEGEE.

V and J are TRBV7-9 and TRBJ2-1; maybe TRBD1 (6 bases). Germline V lookup: CDR1 SEHNR, CDR2 FQNEAQ (reference sequence). There are 14 residues in the CDR3. Trimming took 4 bases from V and 1 from J, leaving 8 bases between them. The CDR3 DNA sequence: TGTGCCAGCAGCTCTACAGGGTCCTACAATGAGCAGTTCTTC. Amino acids: CASSSTGSYNEQFF.

The gene calls are TRBV7-2 and TRBJ1-6, with TRBD1 identical over 10 bases. This CDR3 comprises 16 residues. Germline V gene data show CDR1 as SGHTA and CDR2 as FQGNSA. With V trimmed by 3 bases and J by 9 bases, 8 bases remained unmatched. CDR3: CASSLGTGADLSPLHF. The CDR3 DNA reads as TGTGCCAGCAGCTTGGGGACAGGGGCTGATCTTTCACCCCTCCACTTT.

This clone was counted between two and nine times. V gene TRBV28 combines with J gene TRBJ2-1, with D perhaps TRBD1 (6 bases). Trimming pared 5 bases from V and 8 bases from J, leaving 10 bases between. CDR1 is MDHEN, CDR2 SYDVKM, per germline. CDR3 length: 12 amino acids. The CDR3 is CASSTGLDEQFF. As DNA, the CDR3 is TGTGCCAGCAGTACAGGGTTAGATGAGCAGTTCTTC.

The V gene is TRBV30, the J gene TRBJ1-6; a possible D gene is TRBD1 (5 bases). The CDR3 length is 15 residues. The V and J ends lost 0 bases and 9 bases respectively, with 15 bases between them. Germline CDR1 reads GTSNPN; CDR2 reads SVGIG (reference sequence). This chain's CDR3 is CAWSVPGAGSSPLHF. The CDR3, as DNA: TGTGCCTGGAGTGTACCTGGGGCAGGGAGTTCACCCCTCCACTTT.

The CDR3 reads CASSVAPDQPQHF. The CDR3 DNA reads TGTGCCAGCAGCGTAGCTCCGGATCAGCCCCAGCATTTT. The chain links TRBV9 to TRBJ1-5; D is unresolved. Germline values: CDR1 SGDLS, CDR2 YYNGEE. V was pared by 0 bases and J by 5 bases, with 6 bases between. The CDR3 length is 13 residues.

The chain combines TRBV4-2 with TRBJ2-3, with D maybe TRBD1 (5 bases). CDR1 and CDR2 (germline): LGHNA, YNFKEQ. V was trimmed by 2 bases and J by 1 base, leaving 10 bases between them. The CDR3 extends over 15 amino acids. For the CDR3, the DNA is TGTGCCAGCAGCCAACAGGGTGGGGGCACAGATACGCAGTATTTT. Its translation is CASSQQGGGTDTQYF.

This chain links TRBV5-1 with TRBJ1-4; no clear D. CDR1 and CDR2 (germline): SGHRS, YFSETQ. The CDR3 covers 16 residues. Trimming removed 2 bases at V and 0 bases at J, with 11 bases between. CDR3 in DNA: TGCGCCAGCAGCTTCACGACTATTGCAACTAATGAAAAACTGTTTTTT. Translation: CASSFTTIATNEKLFF.

The chain joins TRBV7-9 to TRBJ2-7; 8 nucleotides align to TRBD1. Germline V lookup: CDR1 SEHNR, CDR2 FQNEAQ (reference sequence). V shed 5 bases and J 3 bases; nucleotides not matched to a gene: 6. This CDR3 has 14 amino acids. This chain's CDR3 is CASSPGQGIYEQYF. DNA for the CDR3: TGTGCCAGCAGCCCCGGACAGGGTATCTACGAGCAGTACTTC. Supplemented by reference TRBV7-9 and TRBJ2-7, the full variable domain reads DTGVSQNPRHKITKRGQNVTFRCDPISEHNRLYWYRQTLGQGPEFLTYFQNEAQLEKSRLLSDRFSAERPKGSFSTLEIQRTEQGDSAMYLCASSPGQGIYEQYFGPGTRLTVT.

V usage is TRBV11-2 and J usage is TRBJ1-1, with D possibly being TRBD1 (6 bases). In germline, CDR1 is SGHAT, CDR2 FQNNGV. CDR3 length: 11 residues. The germline V and J ends were trimmed by 3 bases and 11 bases, with 10 bases remaining between them. The CDR3 nucleotides read TGTGCCAGCAGCTTCAAGAGGGGGGCTTTCTTT. This sequence encodes CASSFKRGAFF.

In DNA, the CDR3 is TGTGCCACTAAGGGTAGGTGGAAGAACACTGAAGCTTTCTTT. This sequence encodes CATKGRWKNTEAFF. This chain links TRBV6-5 with TRBJ1-1, with D unresolved. The CDR3 extends over 14 amino acids. Germline CDR1 is MNHEY and CDR2 is SVGAGI. The V gene lost 10 bases and the J gene lost 1 base, with 16 bases spanning the gap.

The genes are TRBV18 and TRBJ2-3, with no clear D. CDR3 length: 13 residues. The germline CDR1 and CDR2 sequences are KGHSH and LQKENI. The V end lost 5 bases, the J end lost 4 bases, and 10 bases lay between the germline ends. In DNA form, the CDR3 reads TGTGCCAGCTCAACGGCGCCCCCAGATACGCAGTATTTT. This translates into CASSTAPPDTQYF.

The rearrangement joins TRBV5-4 to TRBJ1-2, with 8 nucleotides matching TRBD1. Germline values: CDR1 SGHNT, CDR2 YYREEE (reference sequence). The CDR3 sequence is 16 residues long. V lost 4 bases to trimming and J lost 8 bases; unmatched junction nucleotides: 16. The CDR3 nucleotides are TGTGCCAGCAGCCCCTTATTTGGGGACAGGTCGGGGGGCTACACCTTC. As protein: CASSPLFGDRSGGYTF.

This sequence joins TRBV5-1 and TRBJ1-6, with D hard to call. CDR1 is SGHRS and CDR2 is YFSETQ in the germline V gene. Between the trimmed V and J ends, which lost 1 base and 10 bases, there was a span of 15 bases. The CDR3 loop spans 15 amino acids. DNA for the CDR3: TGCGCCAGCAGCTTGTCTCGGGGAAGAGAATCACCCCTCCACTTT. Its protein product is CASSLSRGRESPLHF.

This rearrangement joins TRBV11-2 to TRBJ1-5; D not certain. V lost 5 bases, J lost 0 bases, and 14 bases lay in between. This CDR3 region has 16 residues. Germline V gene lookup returns CDR1 SGHAT and CDR2 FQNNGV. Written as DNA, the CDR3 is TGTGCCAGCAGCCCATTCGTCTACTATAGCAATCAGCCCCAGCATTTT. Translated: CASSPFVYYSNQPQHF.

The chain couples TRBV6-4 to TRBJ2-3; D is perhaps TRBD2 (6 bases). With 5 bases removed from V and 3 bases from J, the gap between germline ends came to 9 bases. Germline CDR1 and CDR2: MRHNA and SNTAGT. This CDR3 spans 13 amino acids. The CDR3 DNA reads TGTGCCAGCAGTCGGACTATAACAGATACGCAGTATTTT. Its translation: CASSRTITDTQYF.

The chain is built from TRBV6-6 and TRBJ2-7; D not certain. The CDR3 sequence is 15 residues long. Trimming stripped 7 bases from V and 0 bases from J, with 16 bases between. Germline V lookup: CDR1 MNHNY, CDR2 SVGAGI (reference sequence). The CDR3 DNA reads as TGTGCCAGCACCACTTATGGGGATAACTCCTACGAGCAGTACTTC. Translation: CASTTYGDNSYEQYF.

The rearrangement links TRBV9 to TRBJ2-2; the D is unclear. CDR3 length equals 12 residues. Germline V gene data show CDR1 as SGDLS and CDR2 as YYNGEE. Trimming took 4 bases from V and 8 from J, leaving 9 bases between them. CDR3 region: CASSLPRGELFF. The CDR3, as DNA: TGTGCCAGCAGCCTACCGCGAGGGGAGCTGTTTTTT.

The genes are TRBV27 and TRBJ1-6; D is undetermined. This CDR3 region has 14 residues. The germline V gene encodes CDR1 MNHEY and CDR2 SMNVEV (reference sequence). With 5 bases removed from V and 5 bases from J, the gap between germline ends came to 10 bases. The CDR3 loop is CASSVGRDNSPLHF. The DNA of the CDR3 is TGTGCCAGCAGTGTGGGTAGAGATAATTCACCCCTCCACTTT.

This rearrangement joins TRBV9 to TRBJ2-1, with TRBD1 identical over 9 bases. There are 19 residues in the CDR3. The J segment lost 6 bases and the V segment lost 4 bases, leaving 20 bases of the junction unmatched. Germline values: CDR1 SGDLS, CDR2 YYNGEE. The CDR3 coding sequence is TGTGCCAGCAGCCCAGGAGGGGGGACAGGGTCTCGAGCGGGCAATGAGCAGTTCTTC. Translation gives CASSPGGGTGSRAGNEQFF.

The gene calls are TRBV9 and TRBJ2-3; 8 positions agree with TRBD2. V lost 0 bases and J lost 6; bases outside the gene matches: 12. This CDR3 comprises 17 residues. Germline V gene sequence: CDR1 SGDLS, CDR2 YYNGEE. The CDR3 region has the DNA TGTGCCAGCAGCGTAGGGAGAGCGGGGGATGTCTGGGATACGCAGTATTTT. Protein sequence: CASSVGRAGDVWDTQYF.

The gene calls are TRBV18 and TRBJ2-7, with TRBD1 matching 11 bases. CDR3 length: 15 residues. CDR1 is KGHSH and CDR2 is LQKENI in the germline V gene. After removal of 5 bases from V and 6 bases from J, the junction contained 9 bases not matched to a gene. The CDR3 protein is CASSDDRDRGGEQYF. The CDR3 nucleotides are TGTGCCAGCTCAGACGACCGGGACAGGGGGGGCGAGCAGTACTTC.

The J gene is TRBJ2-7, the V gene TRBV30; D gene ambiguous. Germline V gene data show CDR1 as GTSNPN and CDR2 as SVGIG (reference sequence). Trimming left V 0 bases short and J 7 bases short, with 10 bases between. This CDR3 comprises 12 residues. CDR3 sequence (DNA): TGTGCCTGGAGTGTACTGGGTACTGAGCAGTACTTC. Protein sequence: CAWSVLGTEQYF.

The chain has TRBV7-8 and TRBJ2-1; D is uncertain. Trimming shortened V by 2 bases and J by 0 bases, and 8 bases separated the two germline ends. The CDR3 extends over 15 amino acids. Per the germline V gene, CDR1 is SGHVS and CDR2 is FQNEAQ. The DNA of the CDR3 is TGTGCCAGCAGCTTATGGGGAAACTCCTACAATGAGCAGTTCTTC. It encodes CASSLWGNSYNEQFF.

This clone was seen just once. The chain combines TRBV7-2 with TRBJ2-3; D remains unclear. CDR1 and CDR2 (germline): SGHTA, FQGNSA. V was clipped by 5 bases and J by 3 bases, with 6 bases between them. This CDR3 contains 12 residues. CDR3 DNA: TGTGCCAGCAGCCCCAATACAGATACGCAGTATTTT. Translated, it gives CASSPNTDTQYF.

This chain links TRBV10-3 with TRBJ2-7, with D perhaps TRBD2 (6 bases). The length of the CDR3 is 12 residues. V lost 2 bases and J lost 10, with 12 bases in between. CDR1 and CDR2 from the germline V gene are ENHRY and SYGVKD. The CDR3 protein is CAISEKEGSQYF. The DNA for the CDR3 is TGTGCCATCAGTGAGAAGGAGGGGTCTCAGTACTTC.

The chain combines TRBV30 with TRBJ2-7, with 8 bases lining up with TRBD1. V shed 6 bases, J shed 4 bases, and the junction held 5 bases outside the gene matches. The CDR3 spans 12 residues. Germline V gene lookup returns CDR1 GTSNPN and CDR2 SVGIG (reference sequence). The CDR3: CACIRQGYEQYF. The CDR3 nucleotides read TGTGCCTGCATTAGACAGGGGTACGAGCAGTACTTC.

This chain connects TRBV6-1 to TRBJ1-4; D ambiguous. Trimming shortened V by 3 bases and J by 3 bases, and 8 bases separated the two germline ends. CDR1 and CDR2 (germline): MNHNS, SASEGT. The CDR3 is made up of 14 amino acids. The CDR3 region has the DNA TGTGCCAGCAGTGACCGCGGGTCTAATGAAAAACTGTTTTTT. Its protein is CASSDRGSNEKLFF.